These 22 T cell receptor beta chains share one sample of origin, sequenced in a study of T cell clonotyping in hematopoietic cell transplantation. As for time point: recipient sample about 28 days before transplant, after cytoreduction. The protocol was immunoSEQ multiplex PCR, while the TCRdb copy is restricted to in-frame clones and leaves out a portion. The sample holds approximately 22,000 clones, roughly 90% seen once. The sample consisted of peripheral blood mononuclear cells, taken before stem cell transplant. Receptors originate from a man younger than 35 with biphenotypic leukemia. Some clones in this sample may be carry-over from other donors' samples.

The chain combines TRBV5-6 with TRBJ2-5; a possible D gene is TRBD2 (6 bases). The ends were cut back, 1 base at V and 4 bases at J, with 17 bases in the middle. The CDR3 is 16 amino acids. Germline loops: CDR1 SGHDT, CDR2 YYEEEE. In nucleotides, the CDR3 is TGTGCCAGCAGCTTGTTTTTTGGGGGGAATGCAGAGACCCAGTACTTC. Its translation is CASSLFFGGNAETQYF.

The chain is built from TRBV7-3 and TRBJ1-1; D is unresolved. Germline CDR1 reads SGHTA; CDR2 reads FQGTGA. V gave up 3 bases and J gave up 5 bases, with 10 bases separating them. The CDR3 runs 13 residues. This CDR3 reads CASSFDVGTEAFF. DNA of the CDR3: TGTGCCAGCAGCTTCGATGTGGGGACTGAAGCTTTCTTT.

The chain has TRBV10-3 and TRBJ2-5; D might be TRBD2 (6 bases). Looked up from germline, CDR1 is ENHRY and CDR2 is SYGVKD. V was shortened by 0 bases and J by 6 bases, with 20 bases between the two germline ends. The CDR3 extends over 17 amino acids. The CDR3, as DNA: TGTGCCATCAGTGAGTCCGTGGGAGGCAGTTTTGGAAAGACCCAGTACTTC. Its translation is CAISESVGGSFGKTQYF.

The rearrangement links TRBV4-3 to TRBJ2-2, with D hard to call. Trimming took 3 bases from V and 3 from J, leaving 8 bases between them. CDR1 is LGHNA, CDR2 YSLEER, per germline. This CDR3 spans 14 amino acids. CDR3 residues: CASSQSGDTGELFF. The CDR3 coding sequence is TGCGCCAGCAGCCAGAGTGGAGACACCGGGGAGCTGTTTTTT.

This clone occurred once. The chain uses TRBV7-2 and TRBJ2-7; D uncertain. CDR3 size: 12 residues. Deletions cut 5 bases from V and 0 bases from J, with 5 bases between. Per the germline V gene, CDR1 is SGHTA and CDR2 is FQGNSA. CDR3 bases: TGTGCCAGCAGCCCCTACTCCTACGAGCAGTACTTC. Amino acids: CASSPYSYEQYF.

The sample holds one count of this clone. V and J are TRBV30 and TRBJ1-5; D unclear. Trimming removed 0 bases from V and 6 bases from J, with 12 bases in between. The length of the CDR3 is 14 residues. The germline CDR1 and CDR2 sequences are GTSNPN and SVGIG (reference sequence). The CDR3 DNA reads TGTGCCTGGAGTGTAGGAGGTGGTAGTCAGCCCCAGCATTTT. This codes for CAWSVGGGSQPQHF. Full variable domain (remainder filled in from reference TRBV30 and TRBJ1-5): SQTIHQWPATLVQPVGSPLSLECTVEGTSNPNLYWYRQAAGRGLQLLFYSVGIGQISSEVPQNLSASRPQDRQFILSSKKLLLSDSGFYLCAWSVGGGSQPQHFGDGTRLSIL.

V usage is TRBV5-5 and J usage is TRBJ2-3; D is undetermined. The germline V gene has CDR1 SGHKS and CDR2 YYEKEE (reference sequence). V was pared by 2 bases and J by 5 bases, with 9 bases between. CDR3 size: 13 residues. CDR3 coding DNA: TGTGCCAGCAGCTTCGATGTCCTAGATACGCAGTATTTT. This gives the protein CASSFDVLDTQYF.

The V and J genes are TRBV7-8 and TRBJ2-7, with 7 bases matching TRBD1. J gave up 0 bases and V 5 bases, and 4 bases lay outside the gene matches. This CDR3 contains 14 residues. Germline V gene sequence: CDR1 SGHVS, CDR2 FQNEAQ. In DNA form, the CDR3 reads TGTGCCAGCAGCCCTCGGGACAGCTCCTACGAGCAGTACTTC. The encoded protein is CASSPRDSSYEQYF.

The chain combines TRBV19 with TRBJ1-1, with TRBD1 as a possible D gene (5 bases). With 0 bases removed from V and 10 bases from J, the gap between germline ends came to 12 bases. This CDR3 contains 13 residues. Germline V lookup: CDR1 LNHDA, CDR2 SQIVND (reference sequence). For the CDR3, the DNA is TGTGCCAGTAGTATAGATCGCTGGGGGGGAGCTTTCTTT. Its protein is CASSIDRWGGAFF.

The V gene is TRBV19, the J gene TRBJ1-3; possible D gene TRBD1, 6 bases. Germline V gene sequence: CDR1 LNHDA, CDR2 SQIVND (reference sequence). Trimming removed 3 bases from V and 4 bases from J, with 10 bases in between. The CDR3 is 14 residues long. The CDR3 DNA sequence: TGTGCCAGTAGTATGCAGGGGACCGGAAACACCATATATTTT. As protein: CASSMQGTGNTIYF.

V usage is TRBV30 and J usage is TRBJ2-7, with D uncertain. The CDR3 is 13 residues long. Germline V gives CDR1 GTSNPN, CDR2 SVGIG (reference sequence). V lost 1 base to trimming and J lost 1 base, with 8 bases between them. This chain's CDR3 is CAWSAGYSYEQYF. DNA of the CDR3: TGTGCCTGGAGTGCGGGCTATTCCTACGAGCAGTACTTC.

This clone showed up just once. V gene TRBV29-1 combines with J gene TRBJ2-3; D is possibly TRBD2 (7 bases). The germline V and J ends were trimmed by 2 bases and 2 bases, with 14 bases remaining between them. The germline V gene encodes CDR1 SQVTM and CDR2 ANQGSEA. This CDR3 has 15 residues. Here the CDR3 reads CSVELGGRATDTQYF. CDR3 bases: TGCAGCGTTGAATTGGGGGGGCGGGCCACAGATACGCAGTATTTT.

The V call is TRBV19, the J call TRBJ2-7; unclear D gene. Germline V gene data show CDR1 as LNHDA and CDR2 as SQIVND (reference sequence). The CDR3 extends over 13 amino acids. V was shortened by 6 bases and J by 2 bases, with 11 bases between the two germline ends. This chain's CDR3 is CASSNGVPYEQYF. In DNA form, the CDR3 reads TGTGCCAGTAGCAACGGAGTACCCTACGAGCAGTACTTC.

CDR3 in DNA: TGTGCCAGCAGGCGAGGAGGACAGGGGACCTCCGAGCAGTACTTC. This sequence encodes CASRRGGQGTSEQYF. The J gene is TRBJ2-7, the V gene TRBV11-3; 9 bases are a match to TRBD1. This CDR3 contains 15 residues. J gave up 6 bases and V 6 bases, and 12 bases lay outside the gene matches. CDR1 SGHNT and CDR2 YENEEA come from the germline V gene.

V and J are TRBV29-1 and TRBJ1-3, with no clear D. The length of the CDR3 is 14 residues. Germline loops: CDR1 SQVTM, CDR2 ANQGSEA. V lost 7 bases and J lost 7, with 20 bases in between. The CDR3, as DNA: TGCAGCGCCGGGTGGGGTCCTCCTGAGAACACCATATATTTT. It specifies CSAGWGPPENTIYF.

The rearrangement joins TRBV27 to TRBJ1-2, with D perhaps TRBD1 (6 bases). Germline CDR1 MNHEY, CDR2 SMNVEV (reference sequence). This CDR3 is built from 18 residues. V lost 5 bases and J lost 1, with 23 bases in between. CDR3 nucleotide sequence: TGTGCCAGCAGTCCCCTGGACAGCCCCCAAATTGTTAACTATGGCTACACCTTC. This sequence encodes CASSPLDSPQIVNYGYTF.

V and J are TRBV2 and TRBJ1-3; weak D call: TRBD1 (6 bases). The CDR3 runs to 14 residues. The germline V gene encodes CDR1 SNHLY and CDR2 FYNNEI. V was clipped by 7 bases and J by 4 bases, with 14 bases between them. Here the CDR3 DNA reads TGTGCCAGCACGCTGGGGGCGCCGGGAAACACCATATATTTT. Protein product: CASTLGAPGNTIYF.

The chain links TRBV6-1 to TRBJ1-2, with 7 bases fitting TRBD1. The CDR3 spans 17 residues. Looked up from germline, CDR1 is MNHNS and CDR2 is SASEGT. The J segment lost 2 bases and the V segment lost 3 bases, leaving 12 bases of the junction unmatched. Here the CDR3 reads CASSDFLPGQLNYGYTF. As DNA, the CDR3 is TGTGCCAGCAGTGACTTTCTCCCGGGACAGTTAAACTATGGCTACACCTTC.

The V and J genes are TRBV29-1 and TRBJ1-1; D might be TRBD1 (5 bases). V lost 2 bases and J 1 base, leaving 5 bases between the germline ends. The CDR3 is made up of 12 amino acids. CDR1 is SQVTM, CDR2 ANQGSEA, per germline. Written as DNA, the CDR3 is TGCAGCGTTGAACAGGGGAACACTGAAGCTTTCTTT. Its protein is CSVEQGNTEAFF.

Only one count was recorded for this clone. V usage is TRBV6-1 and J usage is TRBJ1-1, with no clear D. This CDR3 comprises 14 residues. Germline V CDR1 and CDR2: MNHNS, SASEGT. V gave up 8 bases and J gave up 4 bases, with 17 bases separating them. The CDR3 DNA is TGTGCCAGCGCATTCGAGGGAATTTTCACTGAAGCTTTCTTT. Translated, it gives CASAFEGIFTEAFF.

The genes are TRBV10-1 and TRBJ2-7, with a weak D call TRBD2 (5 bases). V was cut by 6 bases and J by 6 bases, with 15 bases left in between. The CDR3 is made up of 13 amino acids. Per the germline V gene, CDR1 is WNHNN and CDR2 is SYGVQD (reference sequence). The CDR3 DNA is TGCGCCAGCAGGGAACAGCTAGCTTCCGAGCAGTACTTC. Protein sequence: CASREQLASEQYF.

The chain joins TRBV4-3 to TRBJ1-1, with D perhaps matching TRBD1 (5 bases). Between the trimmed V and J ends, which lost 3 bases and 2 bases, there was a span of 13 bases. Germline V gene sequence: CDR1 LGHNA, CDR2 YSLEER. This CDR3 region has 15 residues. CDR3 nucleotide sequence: TGCGCCAGCAGCCAGCTGTTAGGGGTCAACACTGAAGCTTTCTTT. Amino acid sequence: CASSQLLGVNTEAFF.